This T cell receptor (beta chain) was documented in a study of T cells in Graves' hyperthyroidism and ophthalmopathy. Overall study context: Peripheral blood was taken when the disease was first diagnosed, before any treatment began. General study results and limits: Most thyroid clonotypes that were expanded above 0.001 also turned up in blood.

From RNA transcripts, TCR beta CDR3 regions were amplified. Primed by the HTBI set, a first-round RT-PCR was run on the TCR CDR3. TCRdb redid the calling of the multiplex PCR reads with MiXCR, one entry per CDR3 protein. The sample records 550,000 to 800,000 distinct CDR3 sequences, roughly 17% being singletons. Germline V gene sequence: CDR1 SGHAT, CDR2 FQNNGV. The CDR3 length is 14 residues. The V gene end was trimmed by 4 bases and the J gene end by 5 bases; junction bases not matched to a gene: 4. This clonotype was seen ten or more times. Its antigen remains unidentified. The sequence derives from a man in his fifties or sixties with Graves' hyperthyroidism. V and J are TRBV11-2 and TRBJ2-5, with TRBD2 matching 10 bases. Sequencing was done on a sample of blood. Here the CDR3 reads CASSSSTSGETQYF. The CDR3 nucleotides read TGTGCCAGCAGCTCATCGACTAGCGGGGAGACCCAGTACTTC.